The 19 T cell receptor beta chains below were found in one sample sequenced in a study of identical twins. TCRdb analysed the 5' RACE reads with MiXCR anew, one entry per CDR3 protein. The sample yields about 520,000 distinct CDR3 sequences, about 20% seen once. This sample also belongs to another study, concerning T cells expressing NK-cell markers.

The sample taken for sequencing was CD4+ T cells sorted from blood. These receptors all come from a woman aged 18-35 years in good health.

There are a few counts of this clonotype. The chain links TRBV29-1 to TRBJ2-7; TRBD2 aligns across 7 bases. Germline-derived CDR1 and CDR2 are SQVTM and ANQGSEA. Losses at the gene ends were 6 bases for V and 6 bases for J; bases not matched to a gene: 8. The CDR3 sequence is 12 residues long. CDR3 bases: TGCAGCGTGGTGGTGGGGGGGACCGAGCAGTACTTC. Its translation: CSVVVGGTEQYF.

There are a few counts of this clonotype. This chain connects TRBV29-1 to TRBJ1-1; D gene uncertain. The CDR3 is 13 amino acids. V dropped 7 bases and J dropped 6 bases, with 18 bases sitting between them. Germline V CDR1 and CDR2: SQVTM, ANQGSEA. The DNA of the CDR3 is TGCAGCGCCGTACGGGGAGAAGTAGCTGAAGCTTTCTTT. Protein product: CSAVRGEVAEAFF.

The chain links TRBV18 to TRBJ1-6, with no clear D. The CDR3 is 13 amino acids. Germline loops: CDR1 KGHSH, CDR2 LQKENI. Deletions cut 2 bases from V and 7 bases from J, with 6 bases between. In nucleotides, the CDR3 is TGTGCCAGCTCACCAGGAAGGAATTCACCCCTCCACTTT. Protein sequence: CASSPGRNSPLHF.

The chain recombines TRBV29-1 with TRBJ1-2, with D unclear. The germline gives CDR1 SQVTM, CDR2 ANQGSEA. Trimming shortened V by 5 bases and J by 4 bases, and 11 bases separated the two germline ends. This CDR3 is built from 12 residues. Here the CDR3 reads CSVREYTYGYTF. CDR3 DNA: TGCAGCGTTAGAGAGTACACCTATGGCTACACCTTC.

Only a few counts were recorded for this clonotype. The chain uses TRBV20-1 and TRBJ2-5; tentative D call: TRBD2 (5 bases). The ends were cut back, 3 bases at V and 1 base at J, with 9 bases in the middle. CDR1 and CDR2 from the germline V gene are DFQATT and SNEGSKA (reference sequence). This CDR3 is built from 13 residues. The CDR3 nucleotides are TGCAGTGCTAGGGAGGTCTTCCAAGAGACCCAGTACTTC. It specifies CSAREVFQETQYF.

This clonotype was counted between two and nine times. The CDR3 loop reads CATSREKGANTEAFF. The CDR3 coding sequence is TGTGCCACCAGCAGAGAAAAGGGGGCGAACACTGAAGCTTTCTTT. This chain links TRBV15 with TRBJ1-1; TRBD1 agrees at 7 bases. V trimming: 0 bases; J trimming: 1 base; junction bases outside the gene matches: 2. This CDR3 contains 15 residues. Germline values: CDR1 LNHNV, CDR2 YYDKDF (reference sequence).

There are a few counts of this clonotype. This rearrangement joins TRBV9 to TRBJ2-1; 9 nucleotides agree with TRBD2. Germline V gene sequence: CDR1 SGDLS, CDR2 YYNGEE. The CDR3 extends over 14 amino acids. The V and J ends lost 4 bases and 9 bases, in that order; junction bases with no gene match: 8. CDR3 sequence (DNA): TGTGCCAGCAGCACCGCGGGGGGGCGGAGTGAGCAGTTCTTC. Translated: CASSTAGGRSEQFF.

The rearrangement joins TRBV9 to TRBJ1-2; TRBD1 might be the D (6 bases). CDR1 is SGDLS and CDR2 is YYNGEE in the germline V gene. The CDR3 runs to 17 residues. The V end was cut by 2 bases, the J end by 1 base, with 18 bases between. CDR3 region: CASSVEPGDTYNYGYTF. In nucleotides, the CDR3 is TGTGCCAGCAGCGTCGAACCGGGGGACACATATAACTATGGCTACACCTTC.

The rearrangement joins TRBV7-6 to TRBJ1-6; D possibly corresponds to TRBD1 (6 bases). CDR3 length: 15 residues. V lost 1 base and J 10 bases, leaving 14 bases between the germline ends. Germline V CDR1 and CDR2: SGHVS, FNYEAQ. CDR3 residues: CASSLGGAQLSPLHF. Written as DNA, the CDR3 is TGTGCCAGCAGCTTAGGGGGGGCGCAGTTGTCACCCCTCCACTTT.

The genes are TRBV7-2 and TRBJ2-7, with D unclear. The germline V gene encodes CDR1 SGHTA and CDR2 FQGNSA. V was cut by 4 bases and J by 0 bases, with 16 bases left in between. There are 16 residues in the CDR3. Written as DNA, the CDR3 is TGTGCCAGCAGCTATATGACGAATCCTAGCTCCTACGAGCAGTACTTC. It encodes CASSYMTNPSSYEQYF.

This chain connects TRBV18 to TRBJ2-2; 9 bases are shared with TRBD1. The CDR3 is 15 residues long. The V segment lost 2 bases and the J segment 4 bases; nucleotides outside the gene matches: 2. Germline CDR1 and CDR2: KGHSH and LQKENI. This chain's CDR3 is CASSPLGQGTGELFF. CDR3 coding DNA: TGTGCCAGCTCACCATTGGGACAGGGCACCGGGGAGCTGTTTTTT.

This clonotype was counted once. This chain links TRBV6-2 or TRBV6-3 with TRBJ2-1, with D perhaps TRBD1 (5 bases). Per the germline V gene, CDR1 is MNHEY and CDR2 is SVGEGT. This CDR3 region has 14 residues. V was trimmed by 5 bases and J by 3 bases, leaving 11 bases between them. CDR3 nucleotide sequence: TGTGCCAGCAGTGGCTGGGGCGGCTACAATGAGCAGTTCTTC. Protein: CASSGWGGYNEQFF.

This chain links TRBV10-3 with TRBJ2-2; 8 nucleotides match TRBD2. The germline V gene encodes CDR1 ENHRY and CDR2 SYGVKD. CDR3 size: 17 residues. V shed 10 bases and J 3 bases; nucleotides not matched to a gene: 16. The CDR3 reads CATLPAGDGSDTGELFF. CDR3 DNA sequence: TGTGCCACCCTCCCAGCGGGGGATGGGTCGGACACCGGGGAGCTGTTTTTT.

This clonotype has ten or more counts. V and J are TRBV12-3 or TRBV12-4 and TRBJ2-1, with unresolved D. Trimming took 3 bases from V and 5 from J, leaving 11 bases between them. There are 14 residues in the CDR3. CDR3 protein: CASSFPHPNNEQFF. The CDR3 DNA follows: TGTGCCAGCAGTTTCCCCCACCCAAACAATGAGCAGTTCTTC.

The chain joins TRBV2 to TRBJ2-5, with D maybe TRBD2 (5 bases). Per the germline V gene, CDR1 is SNHLY and CDR2 is FYNNEI. V was pared by 0 bases and J by 5 bases, with 13 bases between. The CDR3 is 15 amino acids. Here the CDR3 reads CASSEALRVRETQYF. As DNA, the CDR3 is TGTGCCAGCAGTGAAGCGCTGAGGGTACGGGAGACCCAGTACTTC.

This clonotype has only a few counts. In DNA, the CDR3 is TGCAGTGCCGTGAGCGGACTCGACACCGGGGAGCTGTTTTTT. This gives the protein CSAVSGLDTGELFF. The chain is built from TRBV20-1 and TRBJ2-2, with D possibly being TRBD2 (5 bases). Trimming removed 6 bases at V and 3 bases at J, with 14 bases between. CDR3 length equals 14 residues. Germline V gene lookup returns CDR1 DFQATT and CDR2 SNEGSKA (reference sequence).

This clonotype was recorded at least ten times. The V call is TRBV12-3 or TRBV12-4, the J call TRBJ1-2, with D possibly matching TRBD1 (6 bases). Between the trimmed V and J ends, which lost 3 bases and 8 bases, there was a span of 7 bases. The CDR3 runs 11 residues. The CDR3 nucleotides read TGTGCCAGCAGTTTTGGGGGCGGCTACACCTTC. Translating gives CASSFGGGYTF.

The chain joins TRBV10-3 to TRBJ2-1; D may be TRBD1 (6 bases). The CDR3 is made up of 15 amino acids. Germline V gene lookup returns CDR1 ENHRY and CDR2 SYGVKD. Trimming pared 4 bases from V and 4 bases from J, leaving 14 bases between. The CDR3 loop reads CAISVDSGTYNEQFF. The CDR3 nucleotides are TGTGCCATCAGTGTCGACTCCGGGACATACAATGAGCAGTTCTTC.

This sequence joins TRBV12-5 and TRBJ2-1; 8 positions match TRBD2. J was trimmed by 1 base and V by 10 bases; bases with no gene match: 3. This CDR3 has 13 amino acids. Germline V gene lookup returns CDR1 LGHNT and CDR2 FRNRAP. The CDR3 sequence is CATRGGSYNEQFF. As DNA, the CDR3 is TGTGCTACCCGGGGGGGTTCCTACAATGAGCAGTTCTTC.